This passage covers 29 T cell receptor beta chains from one sample sequenced in a study of OX40 agonist ivuxolimab in advanced cancers. The protocol was immunoSEQ multiplex PCR, while the TCRdb copy is restricted to in-frame clones and leaves out a portion. The repertoire holds tens of thousands of clones, with about 88% as singletons. Sequenced here: CD4+ or CD8+ T cells sorted from blood, sampled in a trial of the OX40 agonist ivuxolimab. The source is an adult with an advanced solid tumor such as melanoma, head and neck, liver or kidney cancer.

The chain joins TRBV21-1 to TRBJ1-6. TRBV21-1 is a pseudogene segment. The length of the CDR3 is 15 residues. CDR3: CASSLREEGHSPLHF. DNA for the CDR3: TGTGCCAGCAGCCTCCGGGAGGAGGGGCATTCACCCCTCCACTTT.

The chain combines TRBV2 with TRBJ2-5, with D perhaps matching TRBD1 or TRBD2 (5 bases each). The CDR3 spans 14 residues. Germline-derived CDR1 and CDR2 are SNHLY and FYNNEI. V lost 7 bases, J lost 4 bases, and 16 bases lay in between. CDR3: CASTLQRGRETQYF. The CDR3 bases are TGTGCCAGCACCCTGCAGAGGGGTAGAGAGACCCAGTACTTC. Using reference TRBV2 and TRBJ2-5 for the parts outside the CDR3, the full variable domain is EPEVTQTPSHQVTQMGQEVILRCVPISNHLYFYWYRQILGQKVEFLVSFYNNEISEKSEIFDDQFSVERPDGSNFTLKIRSTKLEDSAMYFCASTLQRGRETQYFGPGTRLLVL.

This chain links TRBV7-2 with TRBJ1-3; D is ambiguous. Germline CDR1 reads SGHTA; CDR2 reads FQGNSA. The ends were cut back, 7 bases at V and 1 base at J, with 5 bases in the middle. The CDR3 is 12 residues long. For the CDR3, the DNA is TGTGCCAGCAAGGGATCTGGAAACACCATATATTTT. This encodes CASKGSGNTIYF.

This clone was observed a single time. V and J are TRBV28 and TRBJ2-7; no clear D. The CDR3 totals 15 residues. The V gene lost 6 bases and the J gene lost 2 bases, with 17 bases spanning the gap. CDR1 and CDR2 from the germline V gene are MDHEN and SYDVKM. CDR3 sequence (DNA): TGTGCCAGCAGACGCTCGACAACCCAGGCCTACGAGCAGTACTTC. Translated: CASRRSTTQAYEQYF.

The genes are TRBV7-9 and TRBJ1-1, with no clear D. Germline V CDR1 and CDR2: SEHNR, FQNEAQ (reference sequence). V shed 8 bases and J shed 0 bases, with 10 bases lying between them. CDR3 length equals 13 residues. CDR3 in amino acids: CASQSGMNTEAFF. CDR3 nucleotide sequence: TGTGCCAGCCAGTCAGGCATGAACACTGAAGCTTTCTTT.

V usage is TRBV2 and J usage is TRBJ1-1; TRBD1 aligns across 7 bases. Losses at the gene ends were 6 bases for V and 6 bases for J; bases not matched to a gene: 13. The CDR3 is made up of 15 amino acids. CDR1 SNHLY and CDR2 FYNNEI come from the germline V gene. CDR3 amino acids: CASRPGTAGVSEAFF. Here the CDR3 DNA reads TGTGCCAGCAGGCCCGGGACAGCAGGCGTATCTGAAGCTTTCTTT. Full variable domain (missing parts from reference TRBV2 and TRBJ1-1): EPEVTQTPSHQVTQMGQEVILRCVPISNHLYFYWYRQILGQKVEFLVSFYNNEISEKSEIFDDQFSVERPDGSNFTLKIRSTKLEDSAMYFCASRPGTAGVSEAFFGQGTRLTVV.

In DNA form, the CDR3 reads TGTGCCAGCAGCAACGGACCCAGCTCCTACGAGCAGTACTTC. Translation gives CASSNGPSSYEQYF. The chain couples TRBV5-5 to TRBJ2-7, with D unclear. CDR1 and CDR2 from the germline V gene are SGHKS and YYEKEE (reference sequence). The CDR3 length is 14 residues. Trimming removed 4 bases from V and 0 bases from J, with 11 bases in between.

V usage is TRBV28 and J usage is TRBJ2-3, with TRBD2 identical over 9 bases. Germline V gives CDR1 MDHEN, CDR2 SYDVKM. CDR3 length: 15 amino acids. Trimming removed 0 bases from V and 4 bases from J; junction bases left unmatched: 2. In DNA form, the CDR3 reads TGTGCCAGCAGTTTATGGCGGGAGGGCCCAGATACGCAGTATTTT. Amino acids: CASSLWREGPDTQYF. The full variable domain, in which reference TRBV28 and TRBJ2-3 provide the parts outside the CDR3, is DVKVTQSSRYLVKRTGEKVFLECVQDMDHENMFWYRQDPGLGLRLIYFSYDVKMKEKGDIPEGYSVSREKKERFSLILESASTNQTSMYLCASSLWREGPDTQYFGPGTRLTVL.

This clone came up many times. The chain couples TRBV5-8 to TRBJ1-5, with D perhaps TRBD1 (6 bases). Trimming pared 5 bases from V and 0 bases from J, leaving 15 bases between. The germline V gene encodes CDR1 SGHTS and CDR2 YDEGEE. The CDR3 length is 16 residues. CDR3 in DNA: TGTGCCAGCAGTTCCGGACAGACTTATAGCAATCAGCCCCAGCATTTT. Its protein is CASSSGQTYSNQPQHF.

This chain links TRBV5-1 with TRBJ2-1; TRBD2 matches at 13 bases. The CDR3 sequence is 16 residues long. The trim removed 1 base at V and 9 bases at J, leaving 7 bases unmatched. Per germline, CDR1 SGHRS and CDR2 YFSETQ. The CDR3 here is CASSLTGTSGIVEQFF. CDR3 DNA sequence: TGCGCCAGCAGCTTGACCGGGACTAGCGGGATTGTTGAGCAGTTCTTC.

The chain has TRBV11-2 and TRBJ2-3; 8 bases are shared with TRBD2. This CDR3 region has 13 residues. J lost 7 bases, V lost 7 bases, and 7 bases had no gene match. Germline V CDR1 and CDR2: SGHAT, FQNNGV. The CDR3 DNA follows: TGTGCCAGCAAAGCGGGAGTAGGGTATACGCAGTATTTT. It encodes CASKAGVGYTQYF.

This clone was counted between two and nine times. CDR3 in amino acids: CASSPSQTTGVAEAFF. The CDR3 DNA reads as TGTGCCAGCTCACCGTCACAGACCACAGGGGTCGCTGAAGCTTTCTTT. The chain is built from TRBV18 and TRBJ1-1, with TRBD1 matching over 7 bases. V dropped 3 bases and J dropped 6; count of bases not matched to a gene: 13. The CDR3 length is 16 residues. The germline V gene encodes CDR1 KGHSH and CDR2 LQKENI.

The chain recombines TRBV18 with TRBJ2-5; no firm D call. V shed 3 bases and J shed 1 base, with 0 bases lying between them. Germline-derived CDR1 and CDR2 are KGHSH and LQKENI. The CDR3 is 11 residues long. The CDR3 sequence: CASSPQETQYF. The CDR3 nucleotides are TGTGCCAGCTCACCCCAAGAGACCCAGTACTTC. The full variable domain, its missing parts supplied by reference TRBV18 and TRBJ2-5, is NAGVMQNPRHLVRRRGQEARLRCSPMKGHSHVYWYRQLPEEGLKFMVYLQKENIIDESGMPKERFSAEFPKEGPSILRIQQVVRGDSAAYFCASSPQETQYFGPGTRLLVL.

In its sample, this clone was seen once. This chain uses TRBV13 with TRBJ2-7, with 8 bases aligning to TRBD1. V shed 5 bases, J shed 5 bases, and the junction held 5 bases outside the gene matches. This CDR3 is built from 13 residues. Germline V gene lookup returns CDR1 PRHDT and CDR2 FYEKMQ (reference sequence). CDR3 residues: CASSLSTGDEQYF. CDR3 DNA: TGTGCCAGCAGCCTCTCGACAGGGGACGAGCAGTACTTC.

This sequence joins TRBV6-5 and TRBJ1-1; no firm D call. V was cut by 6 bases and J by 0 bases, with 14 bases left in between. The germline CDR1 and CDR2 sequences are MNHEY and SVGAGI. CDR3 length equals 15 residues. CDR3 in DNA: TGTGCCAGCAGCTACCTGCCTGCAGTGAACACTGAAGCTTTCTTT. Translated: CASSYLPAVNTEAFF.

The gene calls are TRBV29-1 and TRBJ2-1; D is ambiguous. The germline V gene has CDR1 SQVTM and CDR2 ANQGSEA. The CDR3 has 14 residues. V was pared by 3 bases and J by 2 bases, with 11 bases between. CDR3: CSVEVYQTYNEQFF. The CDR3 nucleotides read TGCAGCGTTGAGGTCTACCAAACCTACAATGAGCAGTTCTTC.

In this sample, this clone turned up a few times. The V call is TRBV5-1, the J call TRBJ1-2; D remains ambiguous. CDR3 length equals 13 residues. CDR1 and CDR2 (germline): SGHRS, YFSETQ. V was shortened by 5 bases and J by 6 bases, with 14 bases between the two germline ends. CDR3 loop: CASSSTSRDGYTF. The CDR3 region has the DNA TGCGCCAGCAGTTCGACTAGTCGTGATGGCTACACCTTC.

This clone was seen once. The rearrangement uses TRBV2 and TRBJ2-5; possible D gene TRBD1, 6 bases. Germline lookup yields CDR1 SNHLY and CDR2 FYNNEI. Trimming stripped 5 bases from V and 5 bases from J, with 21 bases between. The CDR3 loop spans 16 amino acids. DNA for the CDR3: TGTGCCAGCAGTAAATTGGCAGGGGCCTTGGGGGAGACCCAGTACTTC. Translated: CASSKLAGALGETQYF.

This sequence joins TRBV19 and TRBJ1-5; D call uncertain. The germline V gene has CDR1 LNHDA and CDR2 SQIVND (reference sequence). This CDR3 has 15 amino acids. Trimming stripped 1 base from V and 4 bases from J, with 11 bases between. CDR3 protein: CASSIGVGRNQPQHF. The CDR3 nucleotides are TGTGCCAGTAGTATAGGGGTTGGCCGAAATCAGCCCCAGCATTTT.

The rearrangement links TRBV6-5 to TRBJ2-1; 8 nucleotides agree with TRBD2. Trimming cost V 0 bases and J 4 bases; bases outside gene matches: 2. The CDR3 is 15 residues long. Looked up from germline, CDR1 is MNHEY and CDR2 is SVGAGI. CDR3 sequence reads: CASSYSSGGYNEQFF. In nucleotides, the CDR3 is TGTGCCAGCAGTTACTCAAGCGGGGGTTACAATGAGCAGTTCTTC.

J is TRBJ1-2 and V is TRBV7-9; a possible D gene is TRBD1 (6 bases). Trimming pared 4 bases from V and 1 base from J, leaving 16 bases between. Germline values: CDR1 SEHNR, CDR2 FQNEAQ (reference sequence). This CDR3 spans 16 amino acids. The CDR3 sequence is CASSYGTGGLNYGYTF. In DNA, the CDR3 is TGTGCCAGCAGCTATGGTACCGGGGGGCTTAACTATGGCTACACCTTC.

This sequence joins TRBV27 and TRBJ2-7; TRBD2 aligns across 8 bases. J gave up 0 bases and V 5 bases, and 3 bases lay outside the gene matches. CDR3 length: 14 amino acids. Germline CDR1 reads MNHEY; CDR2 reads SMNVEV (reference sequence). CDR3 sequence: CASSPSGRSYEQYF. The CDR3 bases are TGTGCCAGCAGTCCTAGCGGGCGCTCCTACGAGCAGTACTTC.

The chain uses TRBV11-3 and TRBJ2-5, with 7 positions matching TRBD1. The CDR3 runs 14 residues. Germline V lookup: CDR1 SGHNT, CDR2 YENEEA. Germline trimming cut 5 bases from V and 5 bases from J; bases unmatched to any gene: 8. The CDR3 nucleotides are TGTGCCAGCAGCCTGAACCGGGACAGCGAGACCCAGTACTTC. Amino acids: CASSLNRDSETQYF.

V is TRBV5-4 and J is TRBJ2-3, with 8 bases aligning to TRBD2. With V trimmed by 4 bases and J by 4 bases, 8 bases remained unmatched. This CDR3 region has 15 residues. Germline CDR1 is SGHNT and CDR2 is YYREEE (reference sequence). CDR3 DNA sequence: TGTGCCAGCAGCATCAGCGGGAGTGGGTCAGATACGCAGTATTTT. It codes for CASSISGSGSDTQYF.

This chain connects TRBV29-1 to TRBJ1-1; D is undetermined. V shed 2 bases and J shed 4 bases, with 32 bases lying between them. Germline loops: CDR1 SQVTM, CDR2 ANQGSEA. The CDR3 runs to 20 residues. This CDR3 is CSVENEPHSEGGILVTEAFF. The CDR3 nucleotides read TGCAGCGTTGAAAATGAGCCCCACTCCGAGGGCGGGATTTTGGTCACTGAAGCTTTCTTT.

The chain joins TRBV5-5 to TRBJ1-4; no clear D. The V gene lost 0 bases and the J gene lost 6 bases, with 9 bases spanning the gap. Germline V lookup: CDR1 SGHKS, CDR2 YYEKEE (reference sequence). This CDR3 comprises 14 residues. The CDR3 here is CASSLAGGYEKLFF. The CDR3 DNA sequence: TGTGCCAGCAGCTTGGCCGGAGGGTATGAAAAACTGTTTTTT.

The chain links TRBV29-1 to TRBJ1-5; D remains unclear. The CDR3 runs to 13 residues. V lost 4 bases and J 4 bases, leaving 11 bases between the germline ends. Germline V gene data show CDR1 as SQVTM and CDR2 as ANQGSEA. The CDR3 protein is CSVGEAGNQPQHF. CDR3 sequence (DNA): TGCAGCGTTGGTGAGGCGGGTAATCAGCCCCAGCATTTT.

This clone was seen once. The chain uses TRBV5-1 and TRBJ1-4; no reliable D call. The CDR3 sequence is 14 residues long. The germline CDR1 and CDR2 sequences are SGHRS and YFSETQ. Trimming took off 3 bases at V and 3 bases at J, with 9 bases between the two ends. The CDR3 DNA is TGCGCCAGCAGCTGGGGAGCCGCTAATGAAAAACTGTTTTTT. Translating gives CASSWGAANEKLFF.

The gene calls are TRBV5-1 and TRBJ2-1; 8 nucleotides agree with TRBD2. The CDR3 is 15 amino acids. Germline V CDR1 and CDR2: SGHRS, YFSETQ. Trimming at V came to 0 bases and at J to 5 bases, leaving 4 bases not matched to a gene. The CDR3 protein is CASSLDGRAHNEQFF. The DNA of the CDR3 is TGCGCCAGCAGCTTGGACGGGAGGGCCCACAATGAGCAGTTCTTC. The variable domain in full, completed from reference TRBV5-1 and TRBJ2-1, reads KAGVTQTPRYLIKTRGQQVTLSCSPISGHRSVSWYQQTPGQGLQFLFEYFSETQRNKGNFPGRFSGRQFSNSRSEMNVSTLELGDSALYLCASSLDGRAHNEQFFGPGTRLTVL.